This T cell receptor (beta chain) was identified during a study of control samples from healthy donors and cancer patients (dated by TCRdb to 2019 to 2021). In this sample, this clone turned up once. The target of this receptor is not known. Base qualities are missing; no much larger clone stands one base away. Receptor amplification or capture employed the immunoSEQ multiplex PCR assay. TCRdb provides this immuneACCESS table in a form limited to in-frame rearrangements. Some clones are lacking; in checked studies, under half of them reflect an unresolved V gene, and why the rest are absent is not known. For this sample there are around 170,000 clones; 90% appear just once. In total, the top ten clones hold approximately 1.4% of the sample. The CDR3, from cysteine to phenylalanine, totals 16 residues. Only CDR3 DNA remains: 48 bases, in frame from the first base. V is cut by 1 base and J by 0 bases, and the space between the germline ends is 10 bases. Reading the germline V gene gives CDR1 SGHRS and CDR2 YFSETQ.

The receptor's source is a woman between 50 and 59 years old in good health. The sample consisted of blood. This sequence uses TRBV5-1 and TRBJ1-4; the D gene lacks a confident call. For the CDR3, the sequence is CASSLRGRATNEKLFF. The bases read TGCGCCAGCAGCTTGCGAGGGCGGGCAACTAATGAAAAACTGTTTTTT.